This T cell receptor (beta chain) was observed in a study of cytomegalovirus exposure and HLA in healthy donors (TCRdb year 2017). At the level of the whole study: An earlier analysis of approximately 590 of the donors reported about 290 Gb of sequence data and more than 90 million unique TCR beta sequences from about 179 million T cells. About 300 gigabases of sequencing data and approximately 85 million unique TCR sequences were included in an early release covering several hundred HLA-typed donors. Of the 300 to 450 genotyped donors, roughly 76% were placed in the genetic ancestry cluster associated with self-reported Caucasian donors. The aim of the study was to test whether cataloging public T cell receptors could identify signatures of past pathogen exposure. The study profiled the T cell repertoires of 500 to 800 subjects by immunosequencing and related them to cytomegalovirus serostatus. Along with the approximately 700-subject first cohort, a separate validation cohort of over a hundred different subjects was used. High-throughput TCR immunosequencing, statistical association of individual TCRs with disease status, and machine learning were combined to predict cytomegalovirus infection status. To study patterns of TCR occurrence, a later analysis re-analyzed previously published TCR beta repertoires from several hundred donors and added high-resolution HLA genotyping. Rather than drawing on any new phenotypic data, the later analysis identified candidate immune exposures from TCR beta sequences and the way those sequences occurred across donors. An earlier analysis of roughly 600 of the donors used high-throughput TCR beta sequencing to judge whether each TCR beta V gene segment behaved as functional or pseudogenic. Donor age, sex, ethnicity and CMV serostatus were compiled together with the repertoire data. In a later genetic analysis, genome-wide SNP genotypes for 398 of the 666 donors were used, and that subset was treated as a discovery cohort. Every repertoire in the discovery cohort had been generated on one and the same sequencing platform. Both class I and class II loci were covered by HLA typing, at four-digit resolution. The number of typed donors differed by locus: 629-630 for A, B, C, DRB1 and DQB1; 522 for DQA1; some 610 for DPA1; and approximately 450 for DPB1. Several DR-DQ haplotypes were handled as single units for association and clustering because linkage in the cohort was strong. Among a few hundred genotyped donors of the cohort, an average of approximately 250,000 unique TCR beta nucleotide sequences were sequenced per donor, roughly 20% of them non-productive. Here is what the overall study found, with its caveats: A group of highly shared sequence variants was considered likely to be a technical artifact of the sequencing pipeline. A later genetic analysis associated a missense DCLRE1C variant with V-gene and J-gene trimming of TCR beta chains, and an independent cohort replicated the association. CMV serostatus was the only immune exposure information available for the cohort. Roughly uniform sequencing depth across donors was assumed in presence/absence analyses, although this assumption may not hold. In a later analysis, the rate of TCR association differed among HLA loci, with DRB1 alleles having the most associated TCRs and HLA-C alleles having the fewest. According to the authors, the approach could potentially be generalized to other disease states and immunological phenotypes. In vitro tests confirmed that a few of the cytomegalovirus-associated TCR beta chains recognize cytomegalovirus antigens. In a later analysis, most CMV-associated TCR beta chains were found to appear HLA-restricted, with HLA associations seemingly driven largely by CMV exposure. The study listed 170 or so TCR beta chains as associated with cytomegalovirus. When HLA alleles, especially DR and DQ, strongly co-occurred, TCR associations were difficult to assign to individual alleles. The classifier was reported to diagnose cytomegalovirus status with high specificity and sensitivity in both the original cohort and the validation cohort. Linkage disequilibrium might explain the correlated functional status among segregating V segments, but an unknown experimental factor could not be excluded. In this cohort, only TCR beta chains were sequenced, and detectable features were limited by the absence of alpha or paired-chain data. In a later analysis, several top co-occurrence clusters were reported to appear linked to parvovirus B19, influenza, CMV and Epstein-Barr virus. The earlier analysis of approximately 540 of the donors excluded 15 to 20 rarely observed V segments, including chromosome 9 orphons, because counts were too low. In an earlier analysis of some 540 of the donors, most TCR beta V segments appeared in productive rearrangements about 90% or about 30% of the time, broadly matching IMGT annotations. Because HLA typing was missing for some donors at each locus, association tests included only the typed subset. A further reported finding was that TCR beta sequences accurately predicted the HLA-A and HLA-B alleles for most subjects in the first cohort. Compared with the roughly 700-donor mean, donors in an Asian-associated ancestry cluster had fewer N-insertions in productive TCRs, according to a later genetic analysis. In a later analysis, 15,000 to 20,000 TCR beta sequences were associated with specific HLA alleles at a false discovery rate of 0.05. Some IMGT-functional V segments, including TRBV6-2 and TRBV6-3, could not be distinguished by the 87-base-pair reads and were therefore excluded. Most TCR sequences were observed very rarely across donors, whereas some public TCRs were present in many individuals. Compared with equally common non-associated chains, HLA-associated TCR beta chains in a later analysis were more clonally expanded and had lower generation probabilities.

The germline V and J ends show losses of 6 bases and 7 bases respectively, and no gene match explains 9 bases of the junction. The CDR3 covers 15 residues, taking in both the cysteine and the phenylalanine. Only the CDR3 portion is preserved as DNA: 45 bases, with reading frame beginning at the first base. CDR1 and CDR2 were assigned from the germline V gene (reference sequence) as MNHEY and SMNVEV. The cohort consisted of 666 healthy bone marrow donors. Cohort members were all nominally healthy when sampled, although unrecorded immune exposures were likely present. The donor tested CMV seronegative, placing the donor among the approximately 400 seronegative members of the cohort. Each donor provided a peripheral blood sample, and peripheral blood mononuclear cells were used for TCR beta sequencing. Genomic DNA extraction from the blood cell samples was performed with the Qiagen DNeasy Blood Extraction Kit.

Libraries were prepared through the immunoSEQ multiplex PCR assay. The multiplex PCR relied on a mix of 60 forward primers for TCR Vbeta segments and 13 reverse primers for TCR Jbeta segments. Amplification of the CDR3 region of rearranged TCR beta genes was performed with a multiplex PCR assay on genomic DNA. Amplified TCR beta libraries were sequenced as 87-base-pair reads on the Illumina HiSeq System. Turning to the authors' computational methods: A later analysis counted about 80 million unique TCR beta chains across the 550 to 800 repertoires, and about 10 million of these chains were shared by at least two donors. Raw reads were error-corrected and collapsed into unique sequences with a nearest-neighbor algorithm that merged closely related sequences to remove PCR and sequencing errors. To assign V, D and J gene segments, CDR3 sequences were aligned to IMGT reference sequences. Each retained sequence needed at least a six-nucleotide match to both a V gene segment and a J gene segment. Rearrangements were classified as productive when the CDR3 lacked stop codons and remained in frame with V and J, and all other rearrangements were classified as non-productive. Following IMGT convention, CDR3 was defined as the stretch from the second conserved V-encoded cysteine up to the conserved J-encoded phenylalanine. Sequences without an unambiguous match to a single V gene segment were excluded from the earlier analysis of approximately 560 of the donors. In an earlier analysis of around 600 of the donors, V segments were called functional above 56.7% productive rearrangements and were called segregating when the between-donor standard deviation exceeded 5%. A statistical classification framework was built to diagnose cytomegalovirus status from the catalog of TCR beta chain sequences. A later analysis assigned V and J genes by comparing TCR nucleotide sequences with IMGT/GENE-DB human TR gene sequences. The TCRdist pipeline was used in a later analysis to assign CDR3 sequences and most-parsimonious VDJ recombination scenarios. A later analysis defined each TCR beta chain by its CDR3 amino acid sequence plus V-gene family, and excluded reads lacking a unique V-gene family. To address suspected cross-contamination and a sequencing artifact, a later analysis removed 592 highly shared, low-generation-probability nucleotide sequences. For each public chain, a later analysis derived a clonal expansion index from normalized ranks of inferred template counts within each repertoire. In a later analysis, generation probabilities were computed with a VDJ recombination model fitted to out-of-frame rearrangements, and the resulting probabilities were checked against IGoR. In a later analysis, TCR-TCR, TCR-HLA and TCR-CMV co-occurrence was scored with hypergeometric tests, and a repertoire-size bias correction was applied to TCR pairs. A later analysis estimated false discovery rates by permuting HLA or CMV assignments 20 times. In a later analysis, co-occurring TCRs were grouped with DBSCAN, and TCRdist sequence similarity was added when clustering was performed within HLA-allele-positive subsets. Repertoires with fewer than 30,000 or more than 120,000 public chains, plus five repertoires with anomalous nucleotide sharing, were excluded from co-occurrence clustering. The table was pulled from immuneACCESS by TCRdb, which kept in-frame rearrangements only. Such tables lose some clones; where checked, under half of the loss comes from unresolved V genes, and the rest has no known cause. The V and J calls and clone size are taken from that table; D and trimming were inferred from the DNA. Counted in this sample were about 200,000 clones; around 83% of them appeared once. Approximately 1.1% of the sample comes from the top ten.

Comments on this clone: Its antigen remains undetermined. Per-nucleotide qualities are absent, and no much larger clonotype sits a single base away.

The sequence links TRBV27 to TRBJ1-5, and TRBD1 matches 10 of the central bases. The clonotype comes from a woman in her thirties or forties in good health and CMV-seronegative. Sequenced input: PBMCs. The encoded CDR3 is CASRPTGQGGQPQHF. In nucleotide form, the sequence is TGTGCCAGCAGACCCACCGGACAGGGGGGACAGCCCCAGCATTTT.